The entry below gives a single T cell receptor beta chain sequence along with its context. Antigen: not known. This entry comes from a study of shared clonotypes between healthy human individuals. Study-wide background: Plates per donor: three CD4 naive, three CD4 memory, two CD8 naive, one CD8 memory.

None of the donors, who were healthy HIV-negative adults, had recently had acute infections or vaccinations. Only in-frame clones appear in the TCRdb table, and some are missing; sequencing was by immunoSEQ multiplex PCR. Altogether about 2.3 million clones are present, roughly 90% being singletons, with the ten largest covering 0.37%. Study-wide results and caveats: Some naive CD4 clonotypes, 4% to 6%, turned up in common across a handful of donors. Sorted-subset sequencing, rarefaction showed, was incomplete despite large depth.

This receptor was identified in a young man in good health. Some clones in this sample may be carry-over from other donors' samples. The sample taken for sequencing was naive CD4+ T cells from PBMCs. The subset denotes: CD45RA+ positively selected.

CDR3 DNA: TGTGCCAGCTCACCTCAACAGGGAACCCTCTACAATGAGCAGTTCTTC. As protein: CASSPQQGTLYNEQFF. The V call is TRBV18, the J call TRBJ2-1, with D perhaps TRBD1 (6 bases). V lost 3 bases and J lost 3, with 15 bases in between. The germline V gene has CDR1 KGHSH and CDR2 LQKENI. This CDR3 is built from 16 residues.